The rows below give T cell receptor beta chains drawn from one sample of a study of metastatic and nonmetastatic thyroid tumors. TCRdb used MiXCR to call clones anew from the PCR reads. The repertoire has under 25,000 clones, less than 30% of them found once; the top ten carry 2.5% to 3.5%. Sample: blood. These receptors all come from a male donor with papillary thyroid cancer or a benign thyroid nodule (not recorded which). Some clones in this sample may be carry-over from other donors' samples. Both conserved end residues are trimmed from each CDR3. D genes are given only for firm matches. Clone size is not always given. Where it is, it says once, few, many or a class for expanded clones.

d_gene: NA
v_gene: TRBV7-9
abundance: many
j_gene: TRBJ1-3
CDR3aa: ASSRSDSSGNTIY

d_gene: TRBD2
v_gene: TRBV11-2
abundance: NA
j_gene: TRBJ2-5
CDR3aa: ASSLQGTTGETQY

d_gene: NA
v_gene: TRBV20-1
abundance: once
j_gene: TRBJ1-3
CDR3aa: SARRVGAGNTIY

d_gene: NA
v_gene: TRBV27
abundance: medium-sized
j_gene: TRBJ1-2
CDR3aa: ASSNRDKTALDGYT

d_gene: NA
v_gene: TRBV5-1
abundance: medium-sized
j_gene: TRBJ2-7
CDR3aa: ASSKDFPTRGGGAYEQY

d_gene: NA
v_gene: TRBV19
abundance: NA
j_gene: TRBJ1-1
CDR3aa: ASSVGLGSPAGAF

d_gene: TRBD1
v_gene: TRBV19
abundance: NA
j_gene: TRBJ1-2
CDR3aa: ASSIQTGPYGYT

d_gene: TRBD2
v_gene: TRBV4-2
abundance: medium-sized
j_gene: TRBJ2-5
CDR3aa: ASSQGTSGQETQY

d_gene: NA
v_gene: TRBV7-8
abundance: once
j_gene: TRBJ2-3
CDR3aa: ASILVGWVTDTQY

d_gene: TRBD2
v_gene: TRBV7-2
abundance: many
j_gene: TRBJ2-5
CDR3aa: ASSLLLAGLQETQY

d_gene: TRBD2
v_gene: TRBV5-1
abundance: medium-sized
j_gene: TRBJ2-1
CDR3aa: ASSGTGTSGTYNEQF

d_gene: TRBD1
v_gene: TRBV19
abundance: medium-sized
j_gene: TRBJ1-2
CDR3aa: ASNRQGNYDFSGYT

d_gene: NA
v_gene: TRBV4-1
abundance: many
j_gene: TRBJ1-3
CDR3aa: ASSQGSPRTGNTIY

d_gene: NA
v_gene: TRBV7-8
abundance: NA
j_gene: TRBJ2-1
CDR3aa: ASSSTASSYNEQF

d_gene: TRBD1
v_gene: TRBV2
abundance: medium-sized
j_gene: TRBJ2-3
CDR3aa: ASSGDSPTDTQY

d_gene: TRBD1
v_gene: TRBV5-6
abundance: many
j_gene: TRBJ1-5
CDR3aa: ASSLDRGDQPQH

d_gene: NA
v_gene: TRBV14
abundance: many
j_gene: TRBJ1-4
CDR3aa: ASSQGFGQPTNEKLF

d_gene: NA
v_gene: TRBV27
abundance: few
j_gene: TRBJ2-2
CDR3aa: ASSLGGTNTGELF

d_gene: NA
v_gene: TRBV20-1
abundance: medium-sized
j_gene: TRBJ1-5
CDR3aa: SARGRRVLSNQPQH

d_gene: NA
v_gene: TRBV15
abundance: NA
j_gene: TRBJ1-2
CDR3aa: ATSKVRLLRGGGGYT

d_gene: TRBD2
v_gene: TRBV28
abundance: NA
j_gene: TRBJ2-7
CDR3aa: ASTSRTSGGYEQY

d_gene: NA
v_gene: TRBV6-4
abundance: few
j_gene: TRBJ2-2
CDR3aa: ASSGDSNTGELF

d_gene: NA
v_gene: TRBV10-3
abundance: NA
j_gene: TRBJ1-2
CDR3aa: AISESGGVGYGYT

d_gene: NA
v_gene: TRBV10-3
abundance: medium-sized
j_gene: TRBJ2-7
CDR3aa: AISERDGLPREQY

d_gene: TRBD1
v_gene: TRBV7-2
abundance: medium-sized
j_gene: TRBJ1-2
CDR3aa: ASSRDRTGGYT

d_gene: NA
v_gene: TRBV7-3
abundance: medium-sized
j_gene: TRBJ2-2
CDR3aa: ASSSTGTGELF

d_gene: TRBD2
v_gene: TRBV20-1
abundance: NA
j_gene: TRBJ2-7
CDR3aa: SATYGLAGGGEQY

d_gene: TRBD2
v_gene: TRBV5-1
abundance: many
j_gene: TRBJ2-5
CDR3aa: ASSLVASGAYQETQY

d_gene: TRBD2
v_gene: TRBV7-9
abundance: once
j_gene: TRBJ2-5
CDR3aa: ASSLAAGGQETQY

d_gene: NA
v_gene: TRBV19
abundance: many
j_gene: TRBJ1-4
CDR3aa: ASSWGGGEKLF

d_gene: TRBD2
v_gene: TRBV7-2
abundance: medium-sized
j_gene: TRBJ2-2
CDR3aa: ASSLAPGLASGELF

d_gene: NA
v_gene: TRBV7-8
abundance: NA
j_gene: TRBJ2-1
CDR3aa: ASSLRGEQF

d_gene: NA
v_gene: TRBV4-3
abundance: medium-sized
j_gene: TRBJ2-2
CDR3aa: ASSQGPNTGELF

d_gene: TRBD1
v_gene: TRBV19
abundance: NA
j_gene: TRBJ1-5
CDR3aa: ASSTTPGQGSNQPQH

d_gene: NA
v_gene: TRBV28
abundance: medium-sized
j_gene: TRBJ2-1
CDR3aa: ASSLVRVPSYNEQF

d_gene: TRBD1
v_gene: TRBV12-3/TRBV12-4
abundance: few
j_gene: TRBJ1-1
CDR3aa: ASSPRQGGNTEAF

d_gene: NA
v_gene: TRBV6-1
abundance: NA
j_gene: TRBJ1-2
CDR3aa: ASSEAGAYYGYT

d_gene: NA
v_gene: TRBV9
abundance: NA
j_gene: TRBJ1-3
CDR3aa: ASSVGSTTGNTIY

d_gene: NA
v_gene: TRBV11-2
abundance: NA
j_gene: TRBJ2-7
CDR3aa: ASSLTEPYEQY

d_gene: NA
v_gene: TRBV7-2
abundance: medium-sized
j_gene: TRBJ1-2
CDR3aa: ASSLRALRQSYGYT

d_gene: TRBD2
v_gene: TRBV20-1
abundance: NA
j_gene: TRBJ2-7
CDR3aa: SARGASGATYEQY

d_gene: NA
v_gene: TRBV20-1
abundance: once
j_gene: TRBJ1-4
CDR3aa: NARVPGREKLF

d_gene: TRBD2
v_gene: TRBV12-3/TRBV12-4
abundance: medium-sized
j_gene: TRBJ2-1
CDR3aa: ASSARLAGPF

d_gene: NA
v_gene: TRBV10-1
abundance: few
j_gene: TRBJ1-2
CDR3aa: ASSESAGYGYT

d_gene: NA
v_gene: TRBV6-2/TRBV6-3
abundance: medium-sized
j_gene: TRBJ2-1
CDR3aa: ASRQRSAERDNEQF

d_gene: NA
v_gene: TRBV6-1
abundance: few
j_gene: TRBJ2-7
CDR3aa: VSILTQGYEQY

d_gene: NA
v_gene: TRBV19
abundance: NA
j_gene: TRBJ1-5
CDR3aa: ASRRTGLRSNQPQH

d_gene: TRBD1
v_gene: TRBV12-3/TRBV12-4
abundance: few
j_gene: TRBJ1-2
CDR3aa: ASRLSGQGNNYGYT

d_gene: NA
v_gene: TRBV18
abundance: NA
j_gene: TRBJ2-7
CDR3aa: ASSPDSIGDEQY

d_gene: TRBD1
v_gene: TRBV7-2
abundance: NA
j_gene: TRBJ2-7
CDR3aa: ASSRGQGAHEQY

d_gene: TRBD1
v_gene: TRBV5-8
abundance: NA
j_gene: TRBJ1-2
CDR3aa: ASSAKGQGGRGYT

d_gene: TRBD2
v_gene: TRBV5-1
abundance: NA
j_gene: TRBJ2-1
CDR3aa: ASSLEYIGTSGASCNEQF

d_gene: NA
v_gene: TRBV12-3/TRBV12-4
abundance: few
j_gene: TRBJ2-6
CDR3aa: ASRLISGANVLT

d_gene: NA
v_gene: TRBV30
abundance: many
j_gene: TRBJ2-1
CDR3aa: AWSVHGNEQF

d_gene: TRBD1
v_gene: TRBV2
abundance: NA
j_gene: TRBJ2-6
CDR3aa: ASTGQATSGANVLT

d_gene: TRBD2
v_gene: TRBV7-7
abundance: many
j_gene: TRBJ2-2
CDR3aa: ASSSALGVAGQYTGELF

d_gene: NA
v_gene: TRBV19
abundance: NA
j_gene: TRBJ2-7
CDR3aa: ASSTSDGWGSEQY

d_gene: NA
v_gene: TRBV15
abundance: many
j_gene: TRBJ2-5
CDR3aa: ATSRDPPETQY

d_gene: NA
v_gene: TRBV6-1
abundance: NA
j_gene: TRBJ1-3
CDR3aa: ASSRTVLGNTIY